This T cell receptor (beta chain) was captured in a study of cytomegalovirus exposure and HLA in healthy donors. Concerning this clone: The antigen remains undetermined.

Germline-derived CDR1 and CDR2 are SGHRS and YFSETQ. V shed 6 bases, J shed 4 bases, and the junction held 12 bases outside the gene matches. This CDR3 has 15 amino acids. Vbeta (60) and Jbeta (13) primers were used in the PCR. TCRdb's table, derived via immunoSEQ multiplex PCR, lists solely in-frame clones and lacks some. The table records roughly 140,000 clones, 79% of them present only once. Points from the study as a whole: Later on, an analysis showed TCR association rates differing by HLA locus, with DRB1 the most and HLA-C the fewest. Three chains tied to CMV proved CMV antigen-specific in vitro.

The clonotype originates from a man aged 50 or older in good health and CMV-seropositive. The chain uses TRBV5-1 and TRBJ2-7, with 8 bases that match TRBD1. The sample consisted of PBMCs. This CDR3 reads CASTPGGTGAYEQYF. As DNA, the CDR3 is TGCGCCAGCACCCCTGGAGGGACAGGAGCTTACGAGCAGTACTTC.